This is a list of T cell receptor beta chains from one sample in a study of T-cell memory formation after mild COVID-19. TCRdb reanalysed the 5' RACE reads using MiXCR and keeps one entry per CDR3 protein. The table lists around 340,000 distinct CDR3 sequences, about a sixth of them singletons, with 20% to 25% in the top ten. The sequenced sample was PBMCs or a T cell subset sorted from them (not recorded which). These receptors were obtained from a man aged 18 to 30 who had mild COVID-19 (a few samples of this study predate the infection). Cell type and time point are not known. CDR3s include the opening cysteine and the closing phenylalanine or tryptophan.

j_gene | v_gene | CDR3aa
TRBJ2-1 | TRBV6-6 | CATSGLVFHNEQFF
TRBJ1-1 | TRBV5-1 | CASSLGQGVVPEAFF
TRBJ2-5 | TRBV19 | CASSLTSGGFETQYF
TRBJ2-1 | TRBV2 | CASCSSYNEQFF
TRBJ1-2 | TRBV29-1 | CSVEPGVAGYTF
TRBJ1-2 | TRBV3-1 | CASSQRLPPYGYTF
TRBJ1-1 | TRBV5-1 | CASSYFGEVGTEAFF
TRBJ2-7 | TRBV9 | CASSVSSGGAFEQYF
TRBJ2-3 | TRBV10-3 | CAISPGSSMSTDTQYF
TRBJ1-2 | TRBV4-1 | CAGGGGHGYTF
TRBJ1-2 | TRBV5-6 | CASSLWSNYGYTF
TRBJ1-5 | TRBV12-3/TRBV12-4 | CASSSTGSGQPQHF
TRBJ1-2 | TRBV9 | CASTREQNYGYTF
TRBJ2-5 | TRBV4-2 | CASSQDGVAGGLETQYF
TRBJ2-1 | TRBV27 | CASSPGLAGEQFF